This T cell receptor (beta chain) appears in the sequencing data of a study of blood T cell repertoires in COVID-19. Study at large: The United States, Italy and Spain were the sources of the acute and convalescent COVID-19 samples.

Seattle participants joined during active infection and were tracked over time. This clone was observed a single time. Authors' processing steps: Reference gene primer amplification gave nucleated cell count estimates. Generated by immunoSEQ multiplex PCR, the TCRdb table keeps only in-frame clones and is missing some. The D gene and trimming were derived from the DNA, and the V and J assignments and clone size from that table. The sample holds approximately 180,000 clones, about four fifths seen once. This receptor was taken from a woman older than 75 with COVID-19, enrolled during active disease. Sequenced material: peripheral blood.

Here the CDR3 reads CAWSVRGIGEQYF. The CDR3 DNA is TGTGCCTGGAGTGTACGGGGGATCGGCGAGCAGTACTTC. V and J are TRBV30 and TRBJ2-7; possibly TRBD2 for D (6 bases). In germline, CDR1 is GTSNPN, CDR2 SVGIG (reference sequence). Trimming took off 0 bases at V and 6 bases at J, with 12 bases between the two ends. The CDR3 consists of 13 residues.